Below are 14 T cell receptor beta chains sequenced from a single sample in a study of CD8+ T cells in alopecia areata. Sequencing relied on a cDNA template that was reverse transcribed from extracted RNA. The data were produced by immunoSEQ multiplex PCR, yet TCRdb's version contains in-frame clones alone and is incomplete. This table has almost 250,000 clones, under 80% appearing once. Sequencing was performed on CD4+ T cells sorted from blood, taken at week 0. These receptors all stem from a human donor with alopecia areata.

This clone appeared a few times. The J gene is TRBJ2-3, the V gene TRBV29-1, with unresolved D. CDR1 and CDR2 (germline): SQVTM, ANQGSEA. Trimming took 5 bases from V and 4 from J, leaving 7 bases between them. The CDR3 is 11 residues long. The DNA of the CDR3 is TGCAGCGTTAAAGTCGCAGATACGCAGTATTTT. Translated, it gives CSVKVADTQYF.

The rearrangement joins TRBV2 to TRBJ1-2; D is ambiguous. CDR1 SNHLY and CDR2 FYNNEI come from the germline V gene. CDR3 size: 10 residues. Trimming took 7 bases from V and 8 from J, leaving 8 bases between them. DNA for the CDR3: TGTGCCAGCACCCCGGGGGGCTACACCTTC. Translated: CASTPGGYTF.

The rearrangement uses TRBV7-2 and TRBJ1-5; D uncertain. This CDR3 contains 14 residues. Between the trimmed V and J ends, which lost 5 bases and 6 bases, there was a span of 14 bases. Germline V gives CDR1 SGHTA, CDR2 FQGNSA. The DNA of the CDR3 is TGTGCCAGCAGCCCCGGGGAAGGGATTCAGCCCCAGCATTTT. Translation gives CASSPGEGIQPQHF.

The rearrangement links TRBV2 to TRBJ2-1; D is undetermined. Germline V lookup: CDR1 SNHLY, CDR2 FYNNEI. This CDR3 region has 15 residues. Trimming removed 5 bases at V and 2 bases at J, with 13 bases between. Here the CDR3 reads CASSSPVTTYNEQFF. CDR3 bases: TGTGCCAGCAGTTCACCTGTCACGACCTACAATGAGCAGTTCTTC. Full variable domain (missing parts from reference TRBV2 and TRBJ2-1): EPEVTQTPSHQVTQMGQEVILRCVPISNHLYFYWYRQILGQKVEFLVSFYNNEISEKSEIFDDQFSVERPDGSNFTLKIRSTKLEDSAMYFCASSSPVTTYNEQFFGPGTRLTVL.

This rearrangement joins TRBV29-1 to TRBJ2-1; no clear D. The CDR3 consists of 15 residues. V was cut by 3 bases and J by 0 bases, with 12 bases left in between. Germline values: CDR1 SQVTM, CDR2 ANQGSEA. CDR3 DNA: TGCAGCGTTGATCCTAGAGTGAGCTCCTACAATGAGCAGTTCTTC. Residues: CSVDPRVSSYNEQFF.

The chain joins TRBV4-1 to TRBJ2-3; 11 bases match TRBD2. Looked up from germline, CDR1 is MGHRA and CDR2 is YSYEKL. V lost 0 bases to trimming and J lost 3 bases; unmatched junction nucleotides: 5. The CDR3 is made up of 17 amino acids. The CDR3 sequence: CASSQEASGGWTDTQYF. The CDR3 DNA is TGCGCCAGCAGCCAAGAGGCTAGCGGGGGGTGGACAGATACGCAGTATTTT.

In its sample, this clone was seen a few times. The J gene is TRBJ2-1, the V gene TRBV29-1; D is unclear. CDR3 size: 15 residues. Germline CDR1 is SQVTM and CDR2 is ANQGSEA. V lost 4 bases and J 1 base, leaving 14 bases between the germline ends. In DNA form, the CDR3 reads TGCAGCGTTGTATTTCGGGCATCATCCTACAATGAGCAGTTCTTC. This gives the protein CSVVFRASSYNEQFF.

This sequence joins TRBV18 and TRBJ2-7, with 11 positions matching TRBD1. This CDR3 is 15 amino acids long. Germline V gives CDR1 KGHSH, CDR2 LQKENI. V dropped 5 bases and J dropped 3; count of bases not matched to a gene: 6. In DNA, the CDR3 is TGTGCCAGCTCAGGGGCTGGGACAGGGGGCTACGAGCAGTACTTC. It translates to CASSGAGTGGYEQYF.

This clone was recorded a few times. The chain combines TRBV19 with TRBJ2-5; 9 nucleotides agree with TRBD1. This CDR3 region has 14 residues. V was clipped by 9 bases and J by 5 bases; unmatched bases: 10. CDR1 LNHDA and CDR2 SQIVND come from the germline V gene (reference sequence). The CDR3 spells CASAQNRGHETQYF. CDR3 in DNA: TGTGCCAGCGCCCAAAACAGGGGGCACGAGACCCAGTACTTC.

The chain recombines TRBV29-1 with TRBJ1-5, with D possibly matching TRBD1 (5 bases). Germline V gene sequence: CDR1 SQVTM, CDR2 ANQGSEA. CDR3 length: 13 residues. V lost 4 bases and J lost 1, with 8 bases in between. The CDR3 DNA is TGCAGCGTTGCCAGGGCGAGCAATCAGCCCCAGCATTTT. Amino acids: CSVARASNQPQHF.

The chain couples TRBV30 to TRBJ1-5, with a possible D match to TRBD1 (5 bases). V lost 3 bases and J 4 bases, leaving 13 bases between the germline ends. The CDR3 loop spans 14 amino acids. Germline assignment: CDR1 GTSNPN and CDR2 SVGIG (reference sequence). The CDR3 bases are TGTGCCTGGAGCAATAGCAGGGTTAATCAGCCCCAGCATTTT. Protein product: CAWSNSRVNQPQHF.

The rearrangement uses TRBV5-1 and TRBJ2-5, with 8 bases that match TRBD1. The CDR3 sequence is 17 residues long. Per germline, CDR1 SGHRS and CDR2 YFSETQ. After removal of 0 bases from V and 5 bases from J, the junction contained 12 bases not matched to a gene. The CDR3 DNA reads TGCGCCAGCAGCTTGGTGCGCTTATCGGACAGGGCGGAGACCCAGTACTTC. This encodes CASSLVRLSDRAETQYF.

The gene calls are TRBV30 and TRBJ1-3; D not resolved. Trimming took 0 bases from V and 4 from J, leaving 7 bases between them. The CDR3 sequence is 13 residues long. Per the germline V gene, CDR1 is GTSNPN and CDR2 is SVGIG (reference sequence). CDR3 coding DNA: TGTGCCTGGAGTGTTTTGCCGGGAAACACCATATATTTT. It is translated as CAWSVLPGNTIYF.

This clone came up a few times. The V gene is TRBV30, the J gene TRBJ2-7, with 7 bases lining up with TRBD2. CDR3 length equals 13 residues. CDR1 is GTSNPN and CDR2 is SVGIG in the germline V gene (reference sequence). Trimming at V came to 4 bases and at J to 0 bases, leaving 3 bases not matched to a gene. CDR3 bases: TGTGCCTGGAAGCGGGGAACCTCCTACGAGCAGTACTTC. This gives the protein CAWKRGTSYEQYF. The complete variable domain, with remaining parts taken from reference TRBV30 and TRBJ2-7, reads SQTIHQWPATLVQPVGSPLSLECTVEGTSNPNLYWYRQAAGRGLQLLFYSVGIGQISSEVPQNLSASRPQDRQFILSSKKLLLSDSGFYLCAWKRGTSYEQYFGPGTRLTVT.